The subject of this entry is one T cell receptor beta chain. Its specific antigen is unknown. There are no base qualities to consult, and no much larger clone falls within one base. The CDR3 starts with the cysteine, ends with the phenylalanine, and has 13 residues. The read is trimmed to its CDR3 DNA, 39 bases read in frame from base 1. Compared with germline, V lacks 2 bases and J lacks 4 bases; bases without a gene match: 0. CDR1 is given as LGHDT and CDR2 as YNNKEL, both from the germline V gene (reference sequence). The immunoSEQ Assay, a bias-controlled multiplex PCR, was used to amplify TCRbeta CDR3 regions from genomic DNA. From the authors' description of their analysis: The number of nucleated cells in each sample was estimated from the amplification of reference gene primers within the assay. Sequence reads were collapsed and filtered to measure the absolute abundance of every unique TCRbeta CDR3 rearrangement. Productive Simpson clonality was computed per sample as the square root of Simpson's diversity index over productive rearrangements. What TCRdb holds here is the immuneACCESS table cut down to in-frame rearrangements. Part of the clones is not present; checked against another copy, under half of the missing clones reflect an unresolved V gene, and the others are unexplained. Clone size and the V and J calls come from that table; the DNA yielded D and trimming. The sample data list 65,000 to 85,000 clones, and approximately 88% of these were observed just once. Of the sample, 2.3% falls within the top ten clones.

The sample belongs to a study of blood T cell repertoires in COVID-19 (dated by TCRdb to 2020 to 2022). Notes on the research overall: Samples from collaborators originated in the United States, Italy and Spain and spanned both the acute and convalescent phases of COVID-19. The material from the prospective study consisted of cDNA or gDNA derived from T cells, B-cell-depleted T cells, or PBMCs. The dataset comprised deeply sampled blood TCRbeta repertoires from subjects exposed to, actively infected with, or recovered from COVID-19. The repertoires were released in a freely available public database meant as a resource for research on the immune response to SARS-CoV-2. Samples were obtained from the ongoing ImmuneRACE study (first 160 participants) and from 1,000 to 1,500 subjects provided by 6 global collaborators. Sample metadata almost always included a de-identified subject ID, COVID-19 status, age in years and sex. Where available, HLA class I and class II types were taken from metadata supplied by the sample provider and were not determined by assay-based typing.

Findings and caveats that apply to the study as a whole: The quantity of clinical and demographic metadata differed by source and by participant and was supplied without curation.

The collaborating institutions used their own protocols to collect whole blood in K2EDTA tubes. Collaborator samples were shipped for TCRbeta analysis as frozen whole blood, isolated PBMCs, or DNA extracted from either sample type. Sequencing used peripheral blood. The source is a human donor in a cohort sampled during active COVID-19. This receptor chain uses TRBV3-1 (or the pseudogene TRBV3-2) and TRBJ1-2, with TRBD1 identical over 8 junction bases. The CDR3 protein: CASSQQGAYGYTF. The sequence in DNA is TGTGCCAGCAGCCAACAGGGGGCCTATGGCTACACCTTC.